The rows below give T cell receptor beta chains drawn from one sample of a study of T cell responses to AZD1222 COVID-19 vaccine. Profiled with immunoSEQ multiplex PCR; TCRdb holds only in-frame clones, not every one. Among approximately 120,000 clones listed, approximately 86% were seen once. The input for sequencing was peripheral blood, taken on day 0 of MenACWY control vaccination. These TCRs come from an adult in good health. Both conserved end residues are part of each CDR3. A D gene is named only where the DNA matches it firmly. The size field is filled for only some rows; it gives once, few, many or a size class.

TRBV24-1,TRBJ2-3,TRBD1,-,TGTGCCACCAGTGACGGTGGACAGGGGTCAGATACGCAGTATTTT,CATSDGGQGSDTQYF
TRBV5-6,TRBJ1-1,-,-,TGTGCCAGCAGCTTTGGTGTAGGGACTGAAGCTTTCTTT,CASSFGVGTEAFF
TRBV27,TRBJ1-1,-,-,TGTGCCAGCAGTTCGGACGGCACTGAAGCTTTCTTT,CASSSDGTEAFF
TRBV6-5,TRBJ1-4,-,few,TGTGCCAGCAGTTACGTGGGCTATGCAACTAATGAAAAACTGTTTTTT,CASSYVGYATNEKLFF
TRBV4-1,TRBJ1-4,-,-,TGCGCCAGCAGCCAAGACTCAGCTGCAACTAATGAAAAACTGTTTTTT,CASSQDSAATNEKLFF
TRBV11-2,TRBJ2-6,-,-,TGTGCCAGCAGCTCTCAGGGTTCTGGGGCCAACGTCCTGACTTTC,CASSSQGSGANVLTF
TRBV2,TRBJ1-1,-,-,TGTGCCAGCAGGGAGGGTGTGGGTTACACTGAAGCTTTCTTT,CASREGVGYTEAFF
TRBV29-1,TRBJ1-4,-,-,TGCAGCGCCCAAGGTGACACCACTAATGAAAAACTGTTTTTT,CSAQGDTTNEKLFF
TRBV19,TRBJ2-5,TRBD2,-,TGTGCCAGTAGTATTTTCCGGGGGGAACAAGAGACCCAGTACTTC,CASSIFRGEQETQYF
TRBV18,TRBJ1-1,TRBD1,-,TGTGCCAGCCGACAGAGGGGGCTTAGTACTGAAGCTTTCTTT,CASRQRGLSTEAFF
TRBV4-3,TRBJ1-3,-,-,TGCGCCAGCAGCCAAGAGGGAAGTTCTGGAAACACCATATATTTT,CASSQEGSSGNTIYF
TRBV4-1,TRBJ2-1,TRBD2,-,TGCGCCAGCAGCCAAGGCGAGAGGATTAGCGGGTACAATGAGCAGTTCTTC,CASSQGERISGYNEQFF
TRBV19,TRBJ1-5,-,-,TGTGCCAGTAGCATAGTGGATCAGCCCCAGCATTTT,CASSIVDQPQHF
TRBV2,TRBJ1-2,-,-,TGTGCCAGCAGTGAAGCGCGGCAACTACCCAACTATGGCTACACCTTC,CASSEARQLPNYGYTF